This TCR beta chain is drawn from a study of identifying expanded T cells in peripheral blood. Clones were read by immunoSEQ multiplex PCR, and TCRdb kept only the in-frame ones, dropping some. The repertoire holds 100,000 to 150,000 clones, with roughly 82% as singletons. During the collection period, no donor immune events like infections were recorded. In germline, CDR1 is SGHTA, CDR2 FQGNSA. The CDR3 extends over 14 amino acids. V lost 1 base and J lost 6; bases outside the gene matches: 3. The sample comprised blood. The chain uses TRBV7-2 and TRBJ1-5; 7 nucleotides agree with TRBD1. The source of this sequence is a person aged 18 to 70 in good health. CDR3 loop: CASSLEQGFQPQHF. CDR3 bases: TGTGCCAGCAGCTTAGAACAGGGGTTTCAGCCCCAGCATTTT. Combining the CDR3 with reference TRBV7-2 and TRBJ1-5 gives the whole variable domain GAGVSQSPSNKVTEKGKDVELRCDPISGHTALYWYRQSLGQGLEFLIYFQGNSAPDKSGLPSDRFSAERTGGSVSTLTIQRTQQEDSAVYLCASSLEQGFQPQHFGDGTRLSIL.